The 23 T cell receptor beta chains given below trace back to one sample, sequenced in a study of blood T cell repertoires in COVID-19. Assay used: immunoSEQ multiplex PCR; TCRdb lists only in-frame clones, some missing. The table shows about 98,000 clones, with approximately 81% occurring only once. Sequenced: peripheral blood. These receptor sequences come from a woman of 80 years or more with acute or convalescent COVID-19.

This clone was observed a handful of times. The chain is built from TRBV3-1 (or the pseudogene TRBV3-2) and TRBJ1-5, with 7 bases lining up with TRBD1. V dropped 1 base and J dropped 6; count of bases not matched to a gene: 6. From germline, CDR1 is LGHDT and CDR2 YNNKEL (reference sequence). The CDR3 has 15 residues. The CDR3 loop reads CASSQGPEGAQPQHF. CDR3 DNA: TGTGCCAGCAGCCAAGGGCCCGAGGGGGCTCAGCCCCAGCATTTT.

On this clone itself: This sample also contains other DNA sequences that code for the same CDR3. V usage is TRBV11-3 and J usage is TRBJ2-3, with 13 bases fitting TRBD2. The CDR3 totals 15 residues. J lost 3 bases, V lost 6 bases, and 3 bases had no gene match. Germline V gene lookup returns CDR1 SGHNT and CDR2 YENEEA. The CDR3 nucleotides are TGTGCCAGCAGTTCGACTAGCGGGGGGACAGATACGCAGTATTTT. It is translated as CASSSTSGGTDTQYF.

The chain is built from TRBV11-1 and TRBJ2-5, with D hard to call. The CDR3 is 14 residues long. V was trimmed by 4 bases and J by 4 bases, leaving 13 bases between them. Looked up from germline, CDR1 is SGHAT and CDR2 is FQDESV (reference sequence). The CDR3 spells CASSSKAHGETQYF. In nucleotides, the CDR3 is TGTGCCAGCAGCTCGAAAGCGCACGGAGAGACCCAGTACTTC.

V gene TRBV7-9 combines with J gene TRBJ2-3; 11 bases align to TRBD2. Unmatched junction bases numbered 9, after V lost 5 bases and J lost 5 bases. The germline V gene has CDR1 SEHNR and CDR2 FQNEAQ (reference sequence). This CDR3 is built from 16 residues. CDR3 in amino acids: CASSPTSGTSGDTQYF. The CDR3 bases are TGTGCCAGCAGCCCTACTTCCGGGACTAGCGGAGATACGCAGTATTTT. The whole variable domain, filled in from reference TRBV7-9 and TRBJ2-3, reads DTGVSQNPRHKITKRGQNVTFRCDPISEHNRLYWYRQTLGQGPEFLTYFQNEAQLEKSRLLSDRFSAERPKGSFSTLEIQRTEQGDSAMYLCASSPTSGTSGDTQYFGPGTRLTVL.

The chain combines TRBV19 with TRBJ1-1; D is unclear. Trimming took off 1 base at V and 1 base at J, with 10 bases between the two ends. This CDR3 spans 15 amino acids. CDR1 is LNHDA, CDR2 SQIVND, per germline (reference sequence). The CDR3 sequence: CASSIGFSGNTEAFF. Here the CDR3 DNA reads TGTGCCAGTAGTATAGGGTTCAGCGGGAACACTGAAGCTTTCTTT.

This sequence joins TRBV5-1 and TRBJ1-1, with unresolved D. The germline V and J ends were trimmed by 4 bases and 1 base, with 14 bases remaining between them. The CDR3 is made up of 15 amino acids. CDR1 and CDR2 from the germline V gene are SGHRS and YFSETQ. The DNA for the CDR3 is TGCGCCAGCAGCCCCTCGTCTGGAGCGAACACTGAAGCTTTCTTT. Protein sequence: CASSPSSGANTEAFF.

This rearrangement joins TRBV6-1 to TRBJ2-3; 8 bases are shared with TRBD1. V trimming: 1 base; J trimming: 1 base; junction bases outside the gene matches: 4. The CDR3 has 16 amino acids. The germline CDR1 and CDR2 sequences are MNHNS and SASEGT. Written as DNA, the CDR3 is TGTGCCAGCAGTGAAGGTTCGACAGGGGGCACAGATACGCAGTATTTT. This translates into CASSEGSTGGTDTQYF.

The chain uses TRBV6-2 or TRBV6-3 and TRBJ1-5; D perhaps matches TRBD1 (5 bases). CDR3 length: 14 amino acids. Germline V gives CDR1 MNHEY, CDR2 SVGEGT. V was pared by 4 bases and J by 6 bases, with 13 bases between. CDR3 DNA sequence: TGTGCCAGCAGTTCCGGGGGTTATTTTCAGCCCCAGCATTTT. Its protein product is CASSSGGYFQPQHF.

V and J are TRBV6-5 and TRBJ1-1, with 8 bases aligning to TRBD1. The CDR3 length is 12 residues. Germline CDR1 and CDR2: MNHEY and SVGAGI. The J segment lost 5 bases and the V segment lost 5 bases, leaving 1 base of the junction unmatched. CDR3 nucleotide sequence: TGTGCCAGCAGTACAGGGGGTACTGAAGCTTTCTTT. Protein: CASSTGGTEAFF.

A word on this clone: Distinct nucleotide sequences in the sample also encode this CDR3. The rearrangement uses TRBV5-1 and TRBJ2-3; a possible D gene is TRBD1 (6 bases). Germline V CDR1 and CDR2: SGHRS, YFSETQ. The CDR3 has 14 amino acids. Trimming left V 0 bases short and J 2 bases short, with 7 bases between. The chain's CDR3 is CASSLGQDTDTQYF. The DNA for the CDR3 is TGCGCCAGCAGCTTGGGACAGGACACAGATACGCAGTATTTT.

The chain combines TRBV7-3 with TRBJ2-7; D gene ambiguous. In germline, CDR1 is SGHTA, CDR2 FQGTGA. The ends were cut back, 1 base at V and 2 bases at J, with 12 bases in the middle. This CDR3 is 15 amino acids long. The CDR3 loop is CASSLKTDPTYEQYF. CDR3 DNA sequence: TGTGCCAGCAGCTTAAAGACTGATCCTACCTACGAGCAGTACTTC. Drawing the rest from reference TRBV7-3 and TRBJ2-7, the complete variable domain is GAGVSQTPSNKVTEKGKYVELRCDPISGHTALYWYRQSLGQGPEFLIYFQGTGAADDSGLPNDRFFAVRPEGSVSTLKIQRTERGDSAVYLCASSLKTDPTYEQYFGPGTRLTVT.

CDR3 nucleotide sequence: TGTGCCAGCAGCTTAGGCCCGGAGTCCGGGACAGCTCAAGTTAGGAGCACAGATACGCAGTATTTT. It encodes CASSLGPESGTAQVRSTDTQYF. V usage is TRBV13 and J usage is TRBJ2-3; 7 bases align to TRBD1. This CDR3 spans 22 amino acids. Unmatched junction bases numbered 21, after V lost 0 bases and J lost 0 bases. Germline V gives CDR1 PRHDT, CDR2 FYEKMQ (reference sequence).

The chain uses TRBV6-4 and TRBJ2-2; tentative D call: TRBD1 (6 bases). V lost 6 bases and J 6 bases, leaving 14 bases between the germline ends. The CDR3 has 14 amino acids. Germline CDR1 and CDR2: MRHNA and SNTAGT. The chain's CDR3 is CASSVSGVPGELFF. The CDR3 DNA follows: TGTGCCAGCAGCGTCTCAGGGGTCCCCGGGGAGCTGTTTTTT.

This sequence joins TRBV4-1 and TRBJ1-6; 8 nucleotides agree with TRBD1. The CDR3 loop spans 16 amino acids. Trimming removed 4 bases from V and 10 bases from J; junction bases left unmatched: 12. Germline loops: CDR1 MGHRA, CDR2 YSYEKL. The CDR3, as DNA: TGCGCCAGCAGCCGCCAGGACAGGGCGGTGGGGTCACCCCTCCACTTT. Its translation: CASSRQDRAVGSPLHF.

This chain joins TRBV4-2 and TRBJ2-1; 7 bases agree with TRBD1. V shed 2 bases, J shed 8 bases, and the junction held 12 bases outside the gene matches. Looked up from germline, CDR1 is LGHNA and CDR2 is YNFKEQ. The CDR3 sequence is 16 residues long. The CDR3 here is CASSQLNRGHVDEQFF. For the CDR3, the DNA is TGTGCCAGCAGCCAACTAAACAGGGGTCACGTTGATGAGCAGTTCTTC.

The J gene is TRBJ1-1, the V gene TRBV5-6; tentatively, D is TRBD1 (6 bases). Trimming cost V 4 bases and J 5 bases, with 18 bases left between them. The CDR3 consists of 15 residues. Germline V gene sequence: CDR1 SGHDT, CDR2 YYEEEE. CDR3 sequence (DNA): TGTGCCAGCAGCCCAGATACAGGGAGAGGTACTGAAGCTTTCTTT. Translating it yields CASSPDTGRGTEAFF.

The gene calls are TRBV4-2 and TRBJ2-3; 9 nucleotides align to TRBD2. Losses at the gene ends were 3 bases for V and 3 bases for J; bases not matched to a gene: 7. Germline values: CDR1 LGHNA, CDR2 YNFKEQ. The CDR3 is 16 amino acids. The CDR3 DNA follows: TGTGCCAGCAGCCAGGGTAGCGGGGGACGTACAGATACGCAGTATTTT. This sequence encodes CASSQGSGGRTDTQYF.

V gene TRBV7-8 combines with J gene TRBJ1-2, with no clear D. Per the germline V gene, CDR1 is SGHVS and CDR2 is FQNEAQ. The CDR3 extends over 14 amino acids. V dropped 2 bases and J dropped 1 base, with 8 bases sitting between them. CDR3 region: CASSLLSVNYGYTF. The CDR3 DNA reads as TGTGCCAGCAGCTTACTCAGCGTTAACTATGGCTACACCTTC.

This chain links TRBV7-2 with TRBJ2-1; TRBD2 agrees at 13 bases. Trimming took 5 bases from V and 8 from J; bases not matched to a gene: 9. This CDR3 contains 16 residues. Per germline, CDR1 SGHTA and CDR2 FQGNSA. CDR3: CASSPRLAGGGDEQFF. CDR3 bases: TGTGCCAGCAGCCCGAGACTAGCGGGGGGCGGGGATGAGCAGTTCTTC.

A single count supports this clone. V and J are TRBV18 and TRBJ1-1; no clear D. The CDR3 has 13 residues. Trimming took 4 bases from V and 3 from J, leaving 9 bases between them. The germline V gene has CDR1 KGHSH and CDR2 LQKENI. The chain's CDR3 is CASSQERDTEAFF. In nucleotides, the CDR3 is TGTGCCAGCTCACAAGAACGGGACACTGAAGCTTTCTTT.

CDR3: CASSIVNTEAFF. CDR3 nucleotides: TGTGCCAGTAGTATCGTGAACACTGAAGCTTTCTTT. The gene calls are TRBV19 and TRBJ1-1; the D is unclear. Trimming removed 3 bases at V and 0 bases at J, with 2 bases between. The germline CDR1 and CDR2 sequences are LNHDA and SQIVND (reference sequence). The CDR3 is 12 residues long.

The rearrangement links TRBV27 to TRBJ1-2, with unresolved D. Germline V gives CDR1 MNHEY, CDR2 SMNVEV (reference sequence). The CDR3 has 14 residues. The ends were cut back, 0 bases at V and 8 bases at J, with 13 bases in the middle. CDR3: CASSLSMRVEGYTF. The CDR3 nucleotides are TGTGCCAGCAGTTTATCGATGAGGGTAGAGGGCTACACCTTC.

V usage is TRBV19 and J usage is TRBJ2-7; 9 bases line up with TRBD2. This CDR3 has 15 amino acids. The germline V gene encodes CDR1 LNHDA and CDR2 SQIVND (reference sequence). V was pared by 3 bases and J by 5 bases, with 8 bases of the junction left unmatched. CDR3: CASSIAAGGSHEQYF. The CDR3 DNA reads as TGTGCCAGTAGTATTGCGGCGGGGGGGTCCCACGAGCAGTACTTC.